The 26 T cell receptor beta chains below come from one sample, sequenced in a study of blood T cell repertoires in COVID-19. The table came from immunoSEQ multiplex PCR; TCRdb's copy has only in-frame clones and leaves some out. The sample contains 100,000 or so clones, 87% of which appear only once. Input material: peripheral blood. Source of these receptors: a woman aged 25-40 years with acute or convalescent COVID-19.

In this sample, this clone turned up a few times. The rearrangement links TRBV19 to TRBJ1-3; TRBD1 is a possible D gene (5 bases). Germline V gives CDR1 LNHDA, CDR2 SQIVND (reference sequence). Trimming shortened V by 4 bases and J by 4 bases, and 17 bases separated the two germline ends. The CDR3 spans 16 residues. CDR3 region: CASSRGNSPTGNTIYF. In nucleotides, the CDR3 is TGTGCCAGTAGTAGGGGCAACAGCCCTACGGGAAACACCATATATTTT.

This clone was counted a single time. CDR3 bases: TGTGCCAGCAGTTCCTATGGGACAGGTGCTTTCTTT. Translated: CASSSYGTGAFF. V and J are TRBV28 and TRBJ1-1; 8 nucleotides align to TRBD1. The V and J ends lost 4 bases and 11 bases, in that order; junction bases with no gene match: 6. CDR1 and CDR2 (germline): MDHEN, SYDVKM. This CDR3 region has 12 residues.

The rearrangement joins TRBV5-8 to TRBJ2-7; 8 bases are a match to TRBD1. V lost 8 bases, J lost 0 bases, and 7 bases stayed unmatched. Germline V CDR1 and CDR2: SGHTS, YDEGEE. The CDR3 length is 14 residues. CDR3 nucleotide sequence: TGTGCCAGTAGAAGGACAGGGAGCTCCTACGAGCAGTACTTC. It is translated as CASRRTGSSYEQYF. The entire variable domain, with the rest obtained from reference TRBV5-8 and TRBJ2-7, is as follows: EAGVTQSPTHLIKTRGQQATLRCSPISGHTSVYWYQQALGLGLQFLLWYDEGEERNRGNFPPRFSGRQFPNYSSELNVNALELEDSALYLCASRRTGSSYEQYFGPGTRLTVT.

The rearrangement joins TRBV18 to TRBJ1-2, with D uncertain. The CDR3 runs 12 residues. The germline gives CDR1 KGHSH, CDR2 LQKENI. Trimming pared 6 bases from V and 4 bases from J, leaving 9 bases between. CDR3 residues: CASSGRTYGYTF. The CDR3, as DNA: TGTGCCAGCTCGGGGAGAACCTATGGCTACACCTTC.

CDR3 sequence reads: CNQGQENTEAFF. DNA for the CDR3: TGCAATCAGGGGCAGGAGAACACTGAAGCTTTCTTT. This sequence joins TRBV5-1 and TRBJ1-1, with a possible D match to TRBD1 (6 bases). This CDR3 is built from 12 residues. Per germline, CDR1 SGHRS and CDR2 YFSETQ.

The CDR3 sequence is CASRGGTEAFF. The CDR3 coding sequence is TGTGCCAGCAGGGGGGGTACTGAAGCTTTCTTT. This chain joins TRBV7-9 and TRBJ1-1, with D possibly matching TRBD1 (5 bases). V was trimmed by 6 bases and J by 5 bases, leaving 7 bases between them. CDR1 is SEHNR, CDR2 FQNEAQ, per germline (reference sequence). The CDR3 is 11 residues long.

The CDR3 coding sequence is TGTGCCTGGAGTGTAATACAGGGTAACTACGAGCAGTACTTC. Translated: CAWSVIQGNYEQYF. V usage is TRBV30 and J usage is TRBJ2-7, with a possible D match to TRBD1 (6 bases). The CDR3 loop spans 14 amino acids. V was clipped by 0 bases and J by 3 bases, with 12 bases between them. Germline V gene lookup returns CDR1 GTSNPN and CDR2 SVGIG (reference sequence). The whole variable domain, remainder taken from reference TRBV30 and TRBJ2-7, is SQTIHQWPATLVQPVGSPLSLECTVEGTSNPNLYWYRQAAGRGLQLLFYSVGIGQISSEVPQNLSASRPQDRQFILSSKKLLLSDSGFYLCAWSVIQGNYEQYFGPGTRLTVT.

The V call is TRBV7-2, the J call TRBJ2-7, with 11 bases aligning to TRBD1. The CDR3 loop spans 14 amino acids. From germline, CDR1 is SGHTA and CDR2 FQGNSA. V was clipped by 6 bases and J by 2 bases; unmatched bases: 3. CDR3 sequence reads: CASRPGQGAYEQYF. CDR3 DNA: TGTGCCAGCAGACCGGGACAGGGGGCCTACGAGCAGTACTTC.

DNA of the CDR3: TGTGCCAGCTCACCGGCCAGCCAAGAGACCCAGTACTTC. Its translation: CASSPASQETQYF. V usage is TRBV18 and J usage is TRBJ2-5; D remains ambiguous. The CDR3 runs 13 residues. Germline assignment: CDR1 KGHSH and CDR2 LQKENI. Trimming took off 3 bases at V and 1 base at J, with 6 bases between the two ends.

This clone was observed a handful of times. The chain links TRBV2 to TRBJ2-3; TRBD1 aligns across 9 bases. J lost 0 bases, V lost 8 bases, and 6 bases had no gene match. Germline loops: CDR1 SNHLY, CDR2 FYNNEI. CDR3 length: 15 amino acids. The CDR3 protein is CASHRTGASTDTQYF. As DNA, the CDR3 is TGTGCCAGCCATCGGACAGGGGCTAGCACAGATACGCAGTATTTT.

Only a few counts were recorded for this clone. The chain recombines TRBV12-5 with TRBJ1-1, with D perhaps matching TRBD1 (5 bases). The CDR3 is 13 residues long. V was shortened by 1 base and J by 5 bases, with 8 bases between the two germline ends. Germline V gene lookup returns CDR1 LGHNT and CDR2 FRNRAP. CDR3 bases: TGTGCTAGTGGTTTGGAGGGGCGGACTGAAGCTTTCTTT. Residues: CASGLEGRTEAFF. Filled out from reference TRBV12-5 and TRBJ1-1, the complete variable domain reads DARVTQTPRHKVTEMGQEVTMRCQPILGHNTVFWYRQTMMQGLELLAYFRNRAPLDDSGMPKDRFSAEMPDATLATLKIQPSEPRDSAVYFCASGLEGRTEAFFGQGTRLTVV.

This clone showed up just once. As DNA, the CDR3 is TGTGCCAGCAGCGTAGTGCAGGGGGCCGGGGAGCTGTTTTTT. Translating gives CASSVVQGAGELFF. This chain joins TRBV9 and TRBJ2-2, with TRBD1 matching over 7 bases. The CDR3 contains 14 residues. The V gene end was trimmed by 0 bases and the J gene end by 6 bases; junction bases not matched to a gene: 2. CDR1 is SGDLS, CDR2 YYNGEE, per germline.

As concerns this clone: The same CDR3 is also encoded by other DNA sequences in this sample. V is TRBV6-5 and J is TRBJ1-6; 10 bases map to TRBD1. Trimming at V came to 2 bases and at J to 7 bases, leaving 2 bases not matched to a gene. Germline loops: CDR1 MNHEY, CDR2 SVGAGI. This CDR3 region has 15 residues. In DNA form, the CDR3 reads TGTGCCAGCAGTTACCTGGGACAGGGGAATTCACCCCTCCACTTT. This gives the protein CASSYLGQGNSPLHF.

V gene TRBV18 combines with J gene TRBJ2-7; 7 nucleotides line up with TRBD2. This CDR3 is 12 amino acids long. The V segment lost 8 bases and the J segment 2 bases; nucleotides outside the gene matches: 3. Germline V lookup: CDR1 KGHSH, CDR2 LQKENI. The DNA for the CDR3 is TGTGCCAGCGGGGGGGAGGCCTACGAGCAGTACTTC. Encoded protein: CASGGEAYEQYF.

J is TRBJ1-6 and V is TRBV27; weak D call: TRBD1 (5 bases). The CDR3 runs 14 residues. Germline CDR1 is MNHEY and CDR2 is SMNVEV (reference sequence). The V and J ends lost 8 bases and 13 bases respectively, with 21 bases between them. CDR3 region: CASSPGTDIAPLHF. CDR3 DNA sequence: TGTGCCAGCTCCCCGGGGACTGACATAGCTCCCCTCCACTTT.

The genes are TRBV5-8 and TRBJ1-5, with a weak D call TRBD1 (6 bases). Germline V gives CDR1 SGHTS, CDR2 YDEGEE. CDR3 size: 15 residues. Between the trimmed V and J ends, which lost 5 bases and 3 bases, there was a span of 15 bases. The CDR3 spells CASSLGQPINQPQHF. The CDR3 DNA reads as TGTGCCAGCAGTTTAGGACAGCCTATCAATCAGCCCCAGCATTTT. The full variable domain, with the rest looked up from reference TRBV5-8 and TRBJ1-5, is EAGVTQSPTHLIKTRGQQATLRCSPISGHTSVYWYQQALGLGLQFLLWYDEGEERNRGNFPPRFSGRQFPNYSSELNVNALELEDSALYLCASSLGQPINQPQHFGDGTRLSIL.

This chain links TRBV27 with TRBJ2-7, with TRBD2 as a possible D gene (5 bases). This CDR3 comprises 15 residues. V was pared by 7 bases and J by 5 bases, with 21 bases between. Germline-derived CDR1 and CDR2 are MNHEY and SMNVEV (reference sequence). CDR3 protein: CASKFRVAHGDEQYF. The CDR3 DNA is TGTGCCAGCAAATTCCGGGTAGCGCACGGCGACGAGCAGTACTTC.

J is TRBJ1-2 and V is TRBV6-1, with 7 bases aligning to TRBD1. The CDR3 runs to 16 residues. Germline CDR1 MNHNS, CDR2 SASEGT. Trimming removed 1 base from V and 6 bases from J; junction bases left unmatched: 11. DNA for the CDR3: TGTGCCAGCAGTGAAGATTGGGGCGACAGGGCGGATGGCTACACCTTC. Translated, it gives CASSEDWGDRADGYTF.

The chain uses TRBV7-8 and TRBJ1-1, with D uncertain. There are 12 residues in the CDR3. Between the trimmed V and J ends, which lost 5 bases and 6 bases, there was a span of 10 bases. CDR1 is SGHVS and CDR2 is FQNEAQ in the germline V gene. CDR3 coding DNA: TGTGCCAGCAGCCCCGGGTACCCTGAAGCTTTCTTT. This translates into CASSPGYPEAFF.

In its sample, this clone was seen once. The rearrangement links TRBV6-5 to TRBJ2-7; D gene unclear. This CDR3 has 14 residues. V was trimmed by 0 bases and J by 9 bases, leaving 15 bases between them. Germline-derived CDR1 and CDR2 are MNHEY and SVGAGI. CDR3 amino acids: CASSYSRVGFGQYF. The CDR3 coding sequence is TGTGCCAGCAGTTACTCGAGAGTGGGCTTCGGGCAGTACTTC.

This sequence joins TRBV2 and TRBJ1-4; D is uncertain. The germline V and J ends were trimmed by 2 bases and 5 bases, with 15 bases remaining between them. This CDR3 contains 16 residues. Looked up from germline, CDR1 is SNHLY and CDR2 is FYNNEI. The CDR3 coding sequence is TGTGCCAGCAGTGAACTCGTTAGCGACTTCAATGAAAAACTGTTTTTT. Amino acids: CASSELVSDFNEKLFF.

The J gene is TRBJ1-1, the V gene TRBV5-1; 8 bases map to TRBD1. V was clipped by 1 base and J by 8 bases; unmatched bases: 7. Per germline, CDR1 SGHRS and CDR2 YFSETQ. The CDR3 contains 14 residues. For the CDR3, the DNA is TGCGCCAGCAGCTTGTATTCAGGGGGCGCCGAAGCTTTCTTT. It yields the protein CASSLYSGGAEAFF.

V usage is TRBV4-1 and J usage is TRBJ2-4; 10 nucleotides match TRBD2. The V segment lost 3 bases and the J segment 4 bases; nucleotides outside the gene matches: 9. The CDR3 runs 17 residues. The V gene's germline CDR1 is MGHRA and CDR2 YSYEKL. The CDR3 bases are TGCGCCAGCAGCCACGGATTGACTAGCGGGCCAAAAAACATTCAGTACTTC. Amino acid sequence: CASSHGLTSGPKNIQYF.

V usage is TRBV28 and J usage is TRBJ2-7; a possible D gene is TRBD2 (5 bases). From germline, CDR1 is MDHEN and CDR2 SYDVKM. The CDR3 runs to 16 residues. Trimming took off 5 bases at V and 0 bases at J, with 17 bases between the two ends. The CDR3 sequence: CASSTPGRASSYEQYF. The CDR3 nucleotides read TGTGCCAGCAGTACGCCCGGGCGGGCAAGCTCCTACGAGCAGTACTTC.

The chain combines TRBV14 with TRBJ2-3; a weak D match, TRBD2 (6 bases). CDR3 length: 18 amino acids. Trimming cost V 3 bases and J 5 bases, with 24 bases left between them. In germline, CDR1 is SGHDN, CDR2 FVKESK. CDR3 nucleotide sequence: TGTGCCAGCAGCCAGGGGCTTCCCCGGGACTTCAAAATAGATACGCAGTATTTT. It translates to CASSQGLPRDFKIDTQYF.

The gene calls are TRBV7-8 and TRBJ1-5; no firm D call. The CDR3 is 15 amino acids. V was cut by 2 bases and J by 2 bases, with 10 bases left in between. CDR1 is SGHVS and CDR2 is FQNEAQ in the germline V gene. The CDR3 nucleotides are TGTGCCAGCAGCTTACGGTCGAATGGCAATCAGCCCCAGCATTTT. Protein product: CASSLRSNGNQPQHF.